These 8 T cell receptor beta chains share one sample of origin, sequenced in a study of T-cell reconstitution after alpha-beta-depleted transplantation in children. A library of TCRbeta sequences, prepared with unique molecular identifiers, was generated. TCRdb re-called the PCR reads with MiXCR, one entry per CDR3 protein. The table shows approximately 490,000 distinct CDR3 sequences, with around 12% occurring only once. The specimen comprised PBMCs from the stem cell graft donor, sampled from the stem cell graft. These receptors were obtained from a human donor who donated a stem cell graft to a child with combined immunodeficiency.

This chain joins TRBV9 and TRBJ2-1, with TRBD2 identical over 7 bases. V was pared by 3 bases and J by 0 bases, with 6 bases of the junction left unmatched. Germline lookup yields CDR1 SGDLS and CDR2 YYNGEE. The length of the CDR3 is 16 residues. In DNA, the CDR3 is TGTGCCAGCAGCGGCCTAGCGGTTAGCTCCTACAATGAGCAGTTCTTC. It codes for CASSGLAVSSYNEQFF.

This clonotype has a count of ten or more. The chain recombines TRBV27 with TRBJ1-2; D remains ambiguous. The CDR3 is 12 residues long. The germline V gene has CDR1 MNHEY and CDR2 SMNVEV (reference sequence). Trimming cost V 4 bases and J 4 bases, with 7 bases left between them. CDR3 region: CASSSGPYGYTF. CDR3 nucleotide sequence: TGTGCCAGCAGTTCTGGGCCCTATGGCTACACCTTC.

This clonotype was recorded many times. This chain joins TRBV7-2 and TRBJ2-7; D is ambiguous. Germline V gene data show CDR1 as SGHTA and CDR2 as FQGNSA. This CDR3 has 12 amino acids. V was pared by 4 bases and J by 6 bases, with 10 bases between. CDR3 in DNA: TGTGCCAGCAGCTCCCCCGAGAGCGAGCAGTACTTC. Protein sequence: CASSSPESEQYF.

The J gene is TRBJ2-1, the V gene TRBV9; 8 bases map to TRBD2. Unmatched junction bases numbered 12, after V lost 4 bases and J lost 9 bases. The CDR3 runs 15 residues. The germline V gene has CDR1 SGDLS and CDR2 YYNGEE. The CDR3 sequence: CASSPPRRGDGEQFF. The CDR3 coding sequence is TGTGCCAGCAGCCCCCCCCGGCGGGGGGATGGTGAGCAGTTCTTC.

This clonotype has just one count. The chain is built from TRBV7-2 and TRBJ2-3, with D maybe TRBD2 (5 bases). This CDR3 is 14 amino acids long. Germline V gene lookup returns CDR1 SGHTA and CDR2 FQGNSA. Trimming pared 1 base from V and 4 bases from J, leaving 9 bases between. The CDR3 loop is CASSLVPGSDTQYF. CDR3 DNA sequence: TGTGCCAGCAGCTTAGTCCCGGGATCAGATACGCAGTATTTT.

J is TRBJ2-4 and V is TRBV14, with a possible D match to TRBD2 (5 bases). This CDR3 has 15 amino acids. Trimming took 3 bases from V and 9 from J, leaving 18 bases between them. CDR1 and CDR2 from the germline V gene are SGHDN and FVKESK. The chain's CDR3 is CASSHGIELFSIQYF. CDR3 DNA sequence: TGTGCCAGCAGCCACGGGATAGAGCTGTTCTCCATTCAGTACTTC. The variable domain in full, completed from reference TRBV14 and TRBJ2-4, reads EAGVTQFPSHSVIEKGQTVTLRCDPISGHDNLYWYRRVMGKEIKFLLHFVKESKQDESGMPNNRFLAERTGGTYSTLKVQPAELEDSGVYFCASSHGIELFSIQYFGAGTRLSVL.

The chain links TRBV5-1 to TRBJ2-1, with 7 bases matching TRBD1. This CDR3 region has 17 residues. The germline V gene has CDR1 SGHRS and CDR2 YFSETQ. Trimming cost V 1 base and J 4 bases; bases outside gene matches: 11. The CDR3 nucleotides are TGCGCCAGCAGCTTGATAGGGGGCGGTGAACCATACAATGAGCAGTTCTTC. As protein: CASSLIGGGEPYNEQFF.

This clonotype has a handful of counts. In nucleotides, the CDR3 is TGTGCCAGCAGTTACGGAGACAGGTTCGGCTACGAGCAGTACTTC. Amino acid sequence: CASSYGDRFGYEQYF. This sequence joins TRBV6-2 or TRBV6-3 and TRBJ2-7; D is perhaps TRBD1 (6 bases). The germline V and J ends were trimmed by 2 bases and 3 bases, with 14 bases remaining between them. This CDR3 spans 15 amino acids. Per germline, CDR1 MNHEY and CDR2 SVGEGT.